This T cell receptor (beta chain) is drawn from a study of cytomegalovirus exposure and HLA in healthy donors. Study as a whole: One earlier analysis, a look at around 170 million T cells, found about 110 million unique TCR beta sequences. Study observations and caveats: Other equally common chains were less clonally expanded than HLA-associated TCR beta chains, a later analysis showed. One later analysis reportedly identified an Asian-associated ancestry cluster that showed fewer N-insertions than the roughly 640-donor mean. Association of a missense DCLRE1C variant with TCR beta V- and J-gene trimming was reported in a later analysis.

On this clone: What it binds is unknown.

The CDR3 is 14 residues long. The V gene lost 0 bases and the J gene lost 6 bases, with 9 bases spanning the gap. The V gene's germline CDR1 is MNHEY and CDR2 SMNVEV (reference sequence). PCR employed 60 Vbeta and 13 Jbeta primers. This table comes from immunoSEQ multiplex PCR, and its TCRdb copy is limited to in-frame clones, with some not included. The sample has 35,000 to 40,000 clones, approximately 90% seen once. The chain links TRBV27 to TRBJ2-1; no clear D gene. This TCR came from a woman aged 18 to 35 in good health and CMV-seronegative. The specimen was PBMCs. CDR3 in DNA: TGTGCCAGCAGTTTATCGCAGGTACCCAATGAGCAGTTCTTC. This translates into CASSLSQVPNEQFF.